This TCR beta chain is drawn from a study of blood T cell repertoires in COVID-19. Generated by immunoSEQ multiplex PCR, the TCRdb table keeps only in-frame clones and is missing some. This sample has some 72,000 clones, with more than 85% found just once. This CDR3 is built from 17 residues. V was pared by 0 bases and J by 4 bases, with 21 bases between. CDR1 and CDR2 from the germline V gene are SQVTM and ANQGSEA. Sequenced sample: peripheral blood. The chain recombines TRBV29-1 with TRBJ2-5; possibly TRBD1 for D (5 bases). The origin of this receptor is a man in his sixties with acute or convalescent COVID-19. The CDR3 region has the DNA TGCAGCGTTGAAGATCCCCTCACGGACATAGTTAGAGAGACCCAGTACTTC. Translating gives CSVEDPLTDIVRETQYF.